One sample yielded the 2 T cell receptor beta chains listed below, sequenced in a study of shared clonotypes between healthy human individuals. Some clones are missing from TCRdb's copy, which holds only in-frame ones; the method was immunoSEQ multiplex PCR. The sample includes 550,000 to 750,000 clones, around 95% of them seen just once. Positively selected for CCR7, the CD45RO-negative cells used as naive CD8 cells excluded terminally differentiated effector memory CD45RA+ cells. Sequenced sample: naive CD8+ T cells sorted from blood. Every receptor here comes from a woman aged 25 to 39 in good health.

The V and J genes are TRBV5-4 and TRBJ1-2; TRBD1 matches 8 bases. This CDR3 comprises 16 residues. V lost 3 bases and J lost 0; bases outside the gene matches: 7. In germline, CDR1 is SGHNT, CDR2 YYREEE (reference sequence). This CDR3 reads CASSSPRDRSNYGYTF. CDR3 in DNA: TGTGCCAGCAGCTCCCCCAGGGACAGGTCTAACTATGGCTACACCTTC. Drawing the rest from reference TRBV5-4 and TRBJ1-2, the complete variable domain is ETGVTQSPTHLIKTRGQQVTLRCSSQSGHNTVSWYQQALGQGPQFIFQYYREEENGRGNFPPRFSGLQFPNYSSELNVNALELDDSALYLCASSSPRDRSNYGYTFGSGTRLTVV.

CDR3 DNA sequence: TGTGCCAGTAGTATAGAAACGCGAGGGTTGACCGGGGAGCTGTTTTTT. Its protein product is CASSIETRGLTGELFF. The rearrangement links TRBV19 to TRBJ2-2, with D possibly TRBD2 on 5 matching bases. Trimming removed 0 bases at V and 5 bases at J, with 13 bases between. The germline gives CDR1 LNHDA, CDR2 SQIVND (reference sequence). The CDR3 sequence is 16 residues long.